Following are 31 T cell receptor beta chains from one sample sequenced in a study of blood T cell repertoires in COVID-19. Only in-frame clones appear in the TCRdb table, and some are missing; sequencing was by immunoSEQ multiplex PCR. The data contain approximately 250,000 clones, 86% of them singletons. The source material was peripheral blood. Every receptor here comes from a man aged 25-45 years who had recovered from COVID-19.

V gene TRBV6-5 combines with J gene TRBJ2-1; TRBD2 matches at 13 bases. Germline CDR1 MNHEY, CDR2 SVGAGI. The J segment lost 11 bases and the V segment lost 5 bases, leaving 6 bases of the junction unmatched. The CDR3 extends over 14 amino acids. The CDR3 sequence is CASSPGLAGVKQFF. The CDR3 nucleotides are TGTGCCAGCAGTCCCGGACTAGCGGGGGTGAAGCAGTTCTTC.

The V call is TRBV19, the J call TRBJ1-1; unclear D gene. Germline CDR1 reads LNHDA; CDR2 reads SQIVND (reference sequence). Deletions cut 5 bases from V and 6 bases from J, with 16 bases between. The CDR3 is made up of 14 amino acids. This CDR3 reads CASSQGPGIAEAFF. CDR3 in DNA: TGTGCCAGTAGTCAAGGACCCGGGATAGCTGAAGCTTTCTTT.

This chain uses TRBV7-9 with TRBJ2-1; D remains ambiguous. There are 11 residues in the CDR3. V lost 2 bases, J lost 9 bases, and 5 bases lay in between. From germline, CDR1 is SEHNR and CDR2 FQNEAQ (reference sequence). DNA of the CDR3: TGTGCCAGCAGCTTAATGGCTGAGCAGTTCTTC. It translates to CASSLMAEQFF.

This chain connects TRBV7-2 to TRBJ1-4, with a weak D call TRBD1 (6 bases). The CDR3 totals 14 residues. Trimming took 2 bases from V and 16 from J, leaving 20 bases between them. Germline lookup yields CDR1 SGHTA and CDR2 FQGNSA. The CDR3 DNA reads TGTGCCAGCAGCTTACACCCCGCGGGGGGCAGGGCGTTTTTT. This gives the protein CASSLHPAGGRAFF.

This clone occurred a few times. The rearrangement uses TRBV6-5 and TRBJ2-7, with 9 bases matching TRBD2. The CDR3 spans 15 residues. Germline V gene lookup returns CDR1 MNHEY and CDR2 SVGAGI. The ends lost 2 bases at V and 2 bases at J; junction bases unmatched: 4. The CDR3 protein is CASSYGRGGTYEQYF. The CDR3 region has the DNA TGTGCCAGCAGTTACGGGCGGGGGGGCACCTACGAGCAGTACTTC.

The chain uses TRBV24-1 and TRBJ2-3; D possibly corresponds to TRBD1 (6 bases). The CDR3 extends over 11 amino acids. The V end was cut by 7 bases, the J end by 7 bases, with 8 bases between. Germline V gives CDR1 KGHDR, CDR2 SFDVKD. The CDR3 loop is CATSRDNTQYF. The CDR3 DNA sequence: TGTGCCACCAGCCGGGACAATACGCAGTATTTT.

This chain connects TRBV7-9 to TRBJ2-7; tentative D call: TRBD2 (6 bases). This CDR3 contains 15 residues. The germline V gene has CDR1 SEHNR and CDR2 FQNEAQ (reference sequence). Trimming stripped 5 bases from V and 4 bases from J, with 18 bases between. CDR3: CASSVIPGGIYEQYF. The CDR3 coding sequence is TGTGCCAGCAGCGTCATACCCGGGGGTATATACGAGCAGTACTTC.

The rearrangement joins TRBV5-1 to TRBJ2-3; 13 positions agree with TRBD2. Germline assignment: CDR1 SGHRS and CDR2 YFSETQ. This CDR3 contains 18 residues. V was pared by 2 bases and J by 0 bases, with 6 bases of the junction left unmatched. The CDR3 nucleotides are TGCGCCAGCAGCTTTCGGACTAGCGGGGGCCTTAGCACAGATACGCAGTATTTT. Its translation is CASSFRTSGGLSTDTQYF. The full variable domain, completed using reference TRBV5-1 and TRBJ2-3, is KAGVTQTPRYLIKTRGQQVTLSCSPISGHRSVSWYQQTPGQGLQFLFEYFSETQRNKGNFPGRFSGRQFSNSRSEMNVSTLELGDSALYLCASSFRTSGGLSTDTQYFGPGTRLTVL.

The chain has TRBV20-1 and TRBJ1-3, with D tentatively TRBD1 (5 bases). Between the trimmed V and J ends, which lost 3 bases and 4 bases, there was a span of 7 bases. Germline V lookup: CDR1 DFQATT, CDR2 SNEGSKA (reference sequence). The length of the CDR3 is 12 residues. DNA of the CDR3: TGCAGTGCTAGTCGACAGGGAAACACCATATATTTT. Amino acid sequence: CSASRQGNTIYF.

The chain couples TRBV7-9 to TRBJ2-3; 12 bases are shared with TRBD2. This CDR3 spans 15 amino acids. Trimming removed 5 bases from V and 6 bases from J; junction bases left unmatched: 6. Germline V CDR1 and CDR2: SEHNR, FQNEAQ (reference sequence). The DNA of the CDR3 is TGTGCCAGCAGCCGTCTAGCGGGGGGGTTGGATACGCAGTATTTT. It specifies CASSRLAGGLDTQYF.

This clone was seen a handful of times. The chain carries TRBV7-8 and TRBJ1-1; 7 nucleotides match TRBD1. This CDR3 has 12 residues. Germline loops: CDR1 SGHVS, CDR2 FQNEAQ. J lost 6 bases, V lost 5 bases, and 3 bases had no gene match. CDR3 residues: CASSSDRAEAFF. Written as DNA, the CDR3 is TGTGCCAGCAGCAGCGACAGGGCTGAAGCTTTCTTT.

CDR3 sequence reads: CASSQEVRGDYTF. Here the CDR3 DNA reads TGCGCCAGCAGCCAAGAAGTCAGGGGCGACTACACCTTC. The rearrangement joins TRBV4-3 to TRBJ1-2; the D gene is possibly TRBD1 (6 bases). The germline CDR1 and CDR2 sequences are LGHNA and YSLEER. This CDR3 contains 13 residues. Trimming removed 0 bases at V and 10 bases at J, with 12 bases between.

This chain links TRBV7-9 with TRBJ1-1; 7 nucleotides align to TRBD1. Looked up from germline, CDR1 is SEHNR and CDR2 is FQNEAQ (reference sequence). The length of the CDR3 is 18 residues. After removal of 3 bases from V and 6 bases from J, the junction contained 19 bases not matched to a gene. The CDR3 loop reads CASSFLGGGTAGSAEAFF. The DNA for the CDR3 is TGTGCCAGCAGCTTCTTAGGGGGCGGGACCGCTGGGAGTGCTGAAGCTTTCTTT.

In its sample, this clone was seen once. The sample contains more than one DNA sequence encoding this CDR3. V usage is TRBV19 and J usage is TRBJ2-2, with a weak D call TRBD1 (5 bases). CDR3 length: 14 residues. Germline CDR1 is LNHDA and CDR2 is SQIVND (reference sequence). V shed 2 bases and J shed 5 bases, with 9 bases lying between them. As DNA, the CDR3 is TGTGCCAGTAGTATACCAGGGTTGACCGGGGAGCTGTTTTTT. Amino acids: CASSIPGLTGELFF. The full variable domain, with the rest looked up from reference TRBV19 and TRBJ2-2, is DGGITQSPKYLFRKEGQNVTLSCEQNLNHDAMYWYRQDPGQGLRLIYYSQIVNDFQKGDIAEGYSVSREKKESFPLTVTSAQKNPTAFYLCASSIPGLTGELFFGEGSRLTVL.

The rearrangement uses TRBV18 and TRBJ2-7, with 7 bases identical to TRBD1. Trimming at V came to 3 bases and at J to 3 bases, leaving 17 bases not matched to a gene. CDR3 size: 18 residues. Germline values: CDR1 KGHSH, CDR2 LQKENI. This CDR3 is CASSPSPPRTGALYEQYF. DNA for the CDR3: TGTGCCAGCTCACCCAGCCCCCCCCGGACAGGAGCCCTCTACGAGCAGTACTTC.

This chain links TRBV5-1 with TRBJ2-7, with TRBD1 matching 9 bases. This CDR3 is built from 16 residues. The V and J ends lost 4 bases and 2 bases, in that order; junction bases with no gene match: 10. Germline CDR1 and CDR2: SGHRS and YFSETQ. In DNA, the CDR3 is TGCGCCAGCAGCCGAGATTACAGGGGGCTGGCCTACGAGCAGTACTTC. Encoded protein: CASSRDYRGLAYEQYF.

This clone was counted a single time. This chain uses TRBV11-2 with TRBJ1-3; D gene uncertain. Trimming pared 6 bases from V and 4 bases from J, leaving 13 bases between. The CDR3 runs 14 residues. The V gene's germline CDR1 is SGHAT and CDR2 FQNNGV. The DNA of the CDR3 is TGTGCCAGCAGTCCCTTCGGCGGCGGAAACACCATATATTTT. Residues: CASSPFGGGNTIYF.

The chain links TRBV4-3 to TRBJ2-3; 14 positions agree with TRBD2. The CDR3 sequence is 18 residues long. The germline V gene has CDR1 LGHNA and CDR2 YSLEER. J lost 1 base, V lost 1 base, and 4 bases had no gene match. In nucleotides, the CDR3 is TGCGCCAGCAGCCAAGGTTGGACTAGCGGGGGGCGCACAGATACGCAGTATTTT. It codes for CASSQGWTSGGRTDTQYF.

The V call is TRBV5-1, the J call TRBJ2-7, with D possibly TRBD2 on 6 matching bases. V dropped 4 bases and J dropped 3 bases, with 14 bases sitting between them. Germline assignment: CDR1 SGHRS and CDR2 YFSETQ. The CDR3 length is 14 residues. The CDR3 DNA is TGCGCCAGCAGCCAATCCTCCGGGGGCTACGAGCAGTACTTC. Translation: CASSQSSGGYEQYF. Combining the CDR3 with reference TRBV5-1 and TRBJ2-7 gives the whole variable domain KAGVTQTPRYLIKTRGQQVTLSCSPISGHRSVSWYQQTPGQGLQFLFEYFSETQRNKGNFPGRFSGRQFSNSRSEMNVSTLELGDSALYLCASSQSSGGYEQYFGPGTRLTVT.

This chain uses TRBV11-3 with TRBJ1-2; tentative D call: TRBD1 (5 bases). V gave up 3 bases and J gave up 8 bases, with 16 bases separating them. Germline-derived CDR1 and CDR2 are SGHNT and YENEEA. The CDR3 consists of 14 residues. The CDR3 is CASSFGNDRSGYTF. DNA for the CDR3: TGTGCCAGCAGCTTTGGGAACGACAGATCGGGCTACACCTTC.

V and J are TRBV5-1 and TRBJ2-2, with a possible D match to TRBD1 (6 bases). Trimming cost V 0 bases and J 0 bases, with 6 bases left between them. Looked up from germline, CDR1 is SGHRS and CDR2 is YFSETQ. This CDR3 contains 15 residues. As DNA, the CDR3 is TGCGCCAGCAGCTTGGGGGACACGAACACCGGGGAGCTGTTTTTT. Amino acids: CASSLGDTNTGELFF.

The DNA of the CDR3 is TGTGCCAGCAGCCCCCGGGATCTGGGTGAAAAACTGTTTTTT. Translating gives CASSPRDLGEKLFF. V and J are TRBV6-5 and TRBJ1-4; D gene ambiguous. The V gene's germline CDR1 is MNHEY and CDR2 SVGAGI. With 6 bases removed from V and 7 bases from J, the gap between germline ends came to 15 bases. This CDR3 is built from 14 residues.

The CDR3 DNA is TGTGCCAGCAGTTTAGGGGGGAGATCACCCCTCCACTTT. Its protein product is CASSLGGRSPLHF. This chain uses TRBV27 with TRBJ1-6; perhaps TRBD1 as D (5 bases). Per the germline V gene, CDR1 is MNHEY and CDR2 is SMNVEV (reference sequence). The CDR3 is made up of 13 amino acids. The V gene lost 2 bases and the J gene lost 10 bases, with 9 bases spanning the gap.

The chain joins TRBV14 to TRBJ1-2; weak D call: TRBD1 (5 bases). There are 14 residues in the CDR3. V lost 1 base and J lost 10, with 16 bases in between. The germline V gene encodes CDR1 SGHDN and CDR2 FVKESK. The CDR3, as DNA: TGTGCCAGCAGCCAAGTTTCCACAGGCCGCGCCTACACCTTC. As protein: CASSQVSTGRAYTF. Together with reference TRBV14 and TRBJ1-2, the CDR3 gives the full variable domain: EAGVTQFPSHSVIEKGQTVTLRCDPISGHDNLYWYRRVMGKEIKFLLHFVKESKQDESGMPNNRFLAERTGGTYSTLKVQPAELEDSGVYFCASSQVSTGRAYTFGSGTRLTVV.

This sequence joins TRBV11-3 and TRBJ2-2, with 11 nucleotides matching TRBD1. V trimming: 2 bases; J trimming: 7 bases; junction bases outside the gene matches: 3. Germline V CDR1 and CDR2: SGHNT, YENEEA. This CDR3 has 15 amino acids. In DNA, the CDR3 is TGTGCCAGCAGCTTAAGGACAGGGGGCATCGGGGAGCTGTTTTTT. Residues: CASSLRTGGIGELFF.

The chain carries TRBV4-1 and TRBJ1-2; TRBD1 is a possible D gene (6 bases). This CDR3 contains 15 residues. Germline assignment: CDR1 MGHRA and CDR2 YSYEKL. With 5 bases removed from V and 0 bases from J, the gap between germline ends came to 13 bases. In nucleotides, the CDR3 is TGCGCCAGCAGCGGTATATCAGGGGCTAACTATGGCTACACCTTC. It encodes CASSGISGANYGYTF.

This rearrangement joins TRBV10-1 to TRBJ2-5; D may be TRBD2 (6 bases). CDR3 length equals 17 residues. Germline values: CDR1 WNHNN, CDR2 SYGVQD (reference sequence). The V gene lost 10 bases and the J gene lost 5 bases, with 29 bases spanning the gap. This CDR3 reads CATTVRGVCGTNETQYF. CDR3 DNA sequence: TGCGCCACCACTGTACGAGGGGTCTGCGGGACCAATGAGACCCAGTACTTC.

This sequence joins TRBV9 and TRBJ1-5, with 7 positions matching TRBD1. Germline assignment: CDR1 SGDLS and CDR2 YYNGEE. V was clipped by 4 bases and J by 2 bases; unmatched bases: 6. This CDR3 has 15 residues. In DNA, the CDR3 is TGTGCCAGCAGCACCCAGGGGGGCGGCAATCAGCCCCAGCATTTT. Its translation: CASSTQGGGNQPQHF.

This clone appeared once. The chain is built from TRBV27 and TRBJ2-7; D is undetermined. The CDR3 has 13 residues. From germline, CDR1 is MNHEY and CDR2 SMNVEV (reference sequence). Deletions cut 5 bases from V and 0 bases from J, with 8 bases between. As DNA, the CDR3 is TGTGCCAGCAGTCCACCGAGCTCCTACGAGCAGTACTTC. Amino acids: CASSPPSSYEQYF.

The chain carries TRBV18 and TRBJ2-7, with D possibly matching TRBD1 (6 bases). CDR1 and CDR2 from the germline V gene are KGHSH and LQKENI. V dropped 6 bases and J dropped 3 bases, with 18 bases sitting between them. This CDR3 spans 15 amino acids. The CDR3: CASSQPGTPDYEQYF. In DNA form, the CDR3 reads TGTGCCAGCTCTCAACCAGGGACACCGGACTACGAGCAGTACTTC.

DNA for the CDR3: TGTGCCTGGAGCGGCGTTACAGAAAGTTCTAACTATGGCTACACCTTC. It specifies CAWSGVTESSNYGYTF. The rearrangement joins TRBV30 to TRBJ1-2; D unresolved. The CDR3 consists of 16 residues. Germline CDR1 reads GTSNPN; CDR2 reads SVGIG (reference sequence). Trimming left V 3 bases short and J 0 bases short, with 17 bases between.